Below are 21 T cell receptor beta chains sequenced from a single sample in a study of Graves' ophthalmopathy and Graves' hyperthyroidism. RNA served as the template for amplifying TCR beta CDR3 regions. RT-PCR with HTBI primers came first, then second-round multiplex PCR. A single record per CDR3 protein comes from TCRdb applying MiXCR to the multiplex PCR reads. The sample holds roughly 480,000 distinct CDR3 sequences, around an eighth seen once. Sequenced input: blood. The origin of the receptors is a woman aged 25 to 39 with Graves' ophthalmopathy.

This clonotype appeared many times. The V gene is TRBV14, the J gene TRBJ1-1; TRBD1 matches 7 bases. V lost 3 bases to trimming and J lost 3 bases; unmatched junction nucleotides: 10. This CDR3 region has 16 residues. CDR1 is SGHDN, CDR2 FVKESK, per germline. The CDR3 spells CASSHPRQGGDTEAFF. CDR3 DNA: TGTGCCAGCAGCCACCCTCGCCAGGGGGGGGACACTGAAGCTTTCTTT.

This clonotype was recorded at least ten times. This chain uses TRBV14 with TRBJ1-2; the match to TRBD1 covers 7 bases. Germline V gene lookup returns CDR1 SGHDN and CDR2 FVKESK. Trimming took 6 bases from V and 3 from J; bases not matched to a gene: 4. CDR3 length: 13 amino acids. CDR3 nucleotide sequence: TGTGCCAGCAGACTCGGACAGGACTATGGCTACACCTTC. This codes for CASRLGQDYGYTF.

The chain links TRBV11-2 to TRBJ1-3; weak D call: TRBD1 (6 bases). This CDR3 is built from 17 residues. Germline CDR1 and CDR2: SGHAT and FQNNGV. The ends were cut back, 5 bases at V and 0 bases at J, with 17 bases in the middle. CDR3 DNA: TGTGCCAGCAGCCCGGATAGGCCAGGGGACTCTGGAAACACCATATATTTT. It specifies CASSPDRPGDSGNTIYF.

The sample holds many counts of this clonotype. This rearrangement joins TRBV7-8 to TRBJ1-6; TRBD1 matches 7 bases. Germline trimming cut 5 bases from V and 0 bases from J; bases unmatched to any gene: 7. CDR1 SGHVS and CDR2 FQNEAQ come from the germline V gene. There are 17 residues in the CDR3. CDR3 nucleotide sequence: TGTGCCAGCAGCCCTAAGGGGGCCAACTCCTATAATTCACCCCTCCACTTT. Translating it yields CASSPKGANSYNSPLHF. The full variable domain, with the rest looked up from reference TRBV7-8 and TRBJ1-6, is GAGVSQSPRYKVAKRGQDVALRCDPISGHVSLFWYQQALGQGPEFLTYFQNEAQLDKSGLPSDRFFAERPEGSVSTLKIQRTQQEDSAVYLCASSPKGANSYNSPLHFGNGTRLTVT.

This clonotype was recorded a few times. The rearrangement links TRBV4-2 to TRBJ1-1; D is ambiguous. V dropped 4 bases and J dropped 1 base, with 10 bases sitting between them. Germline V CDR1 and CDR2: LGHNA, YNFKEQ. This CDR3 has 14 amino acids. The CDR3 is CASSPNGENTEAFF. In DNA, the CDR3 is TGTGCCAGCAGCCCAAACGGGGAGAACACTGAAGCTTTCTTT.

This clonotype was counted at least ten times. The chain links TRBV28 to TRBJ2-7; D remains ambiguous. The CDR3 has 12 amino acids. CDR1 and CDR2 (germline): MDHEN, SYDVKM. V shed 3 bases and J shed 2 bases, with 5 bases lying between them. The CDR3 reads CASSFQPYEQYF. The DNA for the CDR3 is TGTGCCAGCAGTTTCCAGCCCTACGAGCAGTACTTC.

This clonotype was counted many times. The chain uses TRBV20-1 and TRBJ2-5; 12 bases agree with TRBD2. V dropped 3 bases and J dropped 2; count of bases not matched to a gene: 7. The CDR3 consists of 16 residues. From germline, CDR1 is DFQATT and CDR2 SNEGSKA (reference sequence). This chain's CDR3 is CSASGLAGGWQETQYF. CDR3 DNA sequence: TGCAGTGCTAGTGGCCTAGCGGGAGGGTGGCAAGAGACCCAGTACTTC.

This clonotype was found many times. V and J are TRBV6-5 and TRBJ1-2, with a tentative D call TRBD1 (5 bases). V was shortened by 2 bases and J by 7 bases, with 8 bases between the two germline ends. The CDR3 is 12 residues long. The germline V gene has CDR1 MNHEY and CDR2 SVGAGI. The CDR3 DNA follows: TGTGCCAGCAGTTACGGGGGAGGTGGCTACACCTTC. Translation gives CASSYGGGGYTF.

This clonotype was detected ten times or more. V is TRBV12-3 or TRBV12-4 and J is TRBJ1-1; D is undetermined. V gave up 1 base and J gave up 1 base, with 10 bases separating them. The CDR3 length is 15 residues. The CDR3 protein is CASSLGASWNTEAFF. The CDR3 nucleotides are TGTGCCAGCAGTTTAGGCGCCAGTTGGAACACTGAAGCTTTCTTT.

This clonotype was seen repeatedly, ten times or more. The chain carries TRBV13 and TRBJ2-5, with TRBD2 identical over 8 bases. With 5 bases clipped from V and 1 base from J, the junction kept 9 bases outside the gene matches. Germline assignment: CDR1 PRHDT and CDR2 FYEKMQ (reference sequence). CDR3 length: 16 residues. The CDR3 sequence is CASSPSDGRVQETQYF. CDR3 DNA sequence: TGTGCCAGCAGCCCGTCAGACGGGAGGGTCCAAGAGACCCAGTACTTC. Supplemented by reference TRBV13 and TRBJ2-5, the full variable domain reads AAGVIQSPRHLIKEKRETATLKCYPIPRHDTVYWYQQGPGQDPQFLISFYEKMQSDKGSIPDRFSAQQFSDYHSELNMSSLELGDSALYFCASSPSDGRVQETQYFGPGTRLLVL.

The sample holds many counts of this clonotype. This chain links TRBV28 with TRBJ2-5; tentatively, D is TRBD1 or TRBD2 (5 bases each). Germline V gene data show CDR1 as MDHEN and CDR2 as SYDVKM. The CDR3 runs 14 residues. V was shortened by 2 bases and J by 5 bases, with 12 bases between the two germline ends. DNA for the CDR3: TGTGCCAGCAGTTTACTGGGGCGCGGGGAGACCCAGTACTTC. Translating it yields CASSLLGRGETQYF.

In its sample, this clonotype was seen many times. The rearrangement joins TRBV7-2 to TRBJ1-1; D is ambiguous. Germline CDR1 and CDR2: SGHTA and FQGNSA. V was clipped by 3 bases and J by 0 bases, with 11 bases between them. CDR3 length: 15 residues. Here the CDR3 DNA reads TGTGCCAGCAGCTTTTCATGGGTTGTGAACACTGAAGCTTTCTTT. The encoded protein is CASSFSWVVNTEAFF.

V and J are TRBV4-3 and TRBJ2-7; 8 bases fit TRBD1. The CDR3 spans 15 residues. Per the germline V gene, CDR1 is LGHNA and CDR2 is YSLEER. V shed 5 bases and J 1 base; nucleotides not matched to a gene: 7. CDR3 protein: CASSYSGQGSYEQYF. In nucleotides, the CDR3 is TGCGCCAGCAGCTATTCTGGACAGGGTTCCTACGAGCAGTACTTC.

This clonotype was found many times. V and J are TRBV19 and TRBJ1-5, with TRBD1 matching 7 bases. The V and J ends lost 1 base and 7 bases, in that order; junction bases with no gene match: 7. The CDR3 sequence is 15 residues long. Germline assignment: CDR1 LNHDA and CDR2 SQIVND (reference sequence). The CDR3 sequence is CASSIGVGGGQPQHF. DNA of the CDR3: TGTGCCAGTAGTATAGGTGTAGGGGGCGGACAGCCCCAGCATTTT.

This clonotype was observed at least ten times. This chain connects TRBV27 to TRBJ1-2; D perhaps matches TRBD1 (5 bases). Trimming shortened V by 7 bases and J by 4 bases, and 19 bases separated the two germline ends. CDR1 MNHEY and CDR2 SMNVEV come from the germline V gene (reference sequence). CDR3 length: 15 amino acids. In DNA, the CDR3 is TGTGCCAGCACCAAAGATGTCGGGACGCTCTATGGCTACACCTTC. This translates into CASTKDVGTLYGYTF.

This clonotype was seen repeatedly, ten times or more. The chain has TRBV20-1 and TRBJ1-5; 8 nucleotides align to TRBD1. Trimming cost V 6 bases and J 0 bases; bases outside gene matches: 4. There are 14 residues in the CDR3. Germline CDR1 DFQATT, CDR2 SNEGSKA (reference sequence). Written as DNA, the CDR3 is TGCAGTGCAGCCAGGGGGCCTAGCAATCAGCCCCAGCATTTT. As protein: CSAARGPSNQPQHF.

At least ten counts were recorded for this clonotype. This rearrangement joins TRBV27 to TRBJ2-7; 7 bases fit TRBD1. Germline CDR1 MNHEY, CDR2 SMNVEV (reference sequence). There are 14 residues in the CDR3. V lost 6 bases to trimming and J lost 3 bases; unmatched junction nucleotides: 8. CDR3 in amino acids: CASSPTGKGYEQYF. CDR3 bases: TGTGCCAGCAGCCCGACAGGGAAAGGCTACGAGCAGTACTTC.

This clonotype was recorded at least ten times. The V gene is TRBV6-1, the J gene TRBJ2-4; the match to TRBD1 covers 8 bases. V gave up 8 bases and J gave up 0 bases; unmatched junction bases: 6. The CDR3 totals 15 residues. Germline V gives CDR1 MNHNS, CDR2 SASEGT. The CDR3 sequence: CASLDRVLAKNIQYF. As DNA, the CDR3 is TGTGCCAGCCTGGACAGGGTCTTAGCCAAAAACATTCAGTACTTC.

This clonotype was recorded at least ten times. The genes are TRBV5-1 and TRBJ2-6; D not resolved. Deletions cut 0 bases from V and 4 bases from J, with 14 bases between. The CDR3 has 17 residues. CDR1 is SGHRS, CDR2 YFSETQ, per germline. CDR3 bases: TGCGCCAGCAGCTTGGGCGCTAGGGTCGCGGGGGCCAACGTCCTGACTTTC. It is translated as CASSLGARVAGANVLTF.

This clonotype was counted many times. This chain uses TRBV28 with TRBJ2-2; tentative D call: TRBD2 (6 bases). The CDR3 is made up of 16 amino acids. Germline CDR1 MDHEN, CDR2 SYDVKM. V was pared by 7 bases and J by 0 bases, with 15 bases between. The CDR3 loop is CASIHAGRANTGELFF. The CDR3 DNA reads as TGTGCCAGCATACATGCGGGGAGAGCGAACACCGGGGAGCTGTTTTTT.

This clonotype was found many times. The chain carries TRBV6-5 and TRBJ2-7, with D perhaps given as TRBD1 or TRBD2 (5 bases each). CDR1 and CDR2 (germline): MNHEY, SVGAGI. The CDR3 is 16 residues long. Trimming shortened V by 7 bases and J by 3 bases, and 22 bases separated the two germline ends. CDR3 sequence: CASNPREWVGGYEQYF. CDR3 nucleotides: TGTGCCAGCAATCCCAGGGAGTGGGTTGGAGGCTACGAGCAGTACTTC.